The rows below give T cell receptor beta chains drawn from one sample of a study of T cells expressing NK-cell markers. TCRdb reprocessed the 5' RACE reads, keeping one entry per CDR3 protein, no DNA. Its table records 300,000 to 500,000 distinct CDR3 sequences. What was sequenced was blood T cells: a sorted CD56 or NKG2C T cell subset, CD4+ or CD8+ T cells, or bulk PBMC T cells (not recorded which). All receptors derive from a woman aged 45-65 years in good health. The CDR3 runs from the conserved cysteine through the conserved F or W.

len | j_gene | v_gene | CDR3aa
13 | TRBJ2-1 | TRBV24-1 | CATTRGQGNEQFF
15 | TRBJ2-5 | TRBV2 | CASSLEGSSQETQYF
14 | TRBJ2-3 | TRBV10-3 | CAISPGLVADTQYF
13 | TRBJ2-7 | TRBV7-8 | CASSFSLFYEQYF
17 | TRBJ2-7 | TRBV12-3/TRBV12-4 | CASSSPKASGSRYEQYF
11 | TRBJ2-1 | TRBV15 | CATRGLDEQFF
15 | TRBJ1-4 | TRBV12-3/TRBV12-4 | CASSDPRGVDEKLFF
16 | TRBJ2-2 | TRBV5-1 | CASNSGGLVPPGELFF
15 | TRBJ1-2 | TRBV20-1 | CSAREQRTELRGYTF
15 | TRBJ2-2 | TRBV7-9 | CASSSKWRETGELFF
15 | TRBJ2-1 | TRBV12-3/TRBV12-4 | CASSLDMGGSYEQFF
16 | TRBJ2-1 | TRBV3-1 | CASSQDLAGSYNEQFF
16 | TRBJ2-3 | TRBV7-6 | CASSILAGAAPDTQYF
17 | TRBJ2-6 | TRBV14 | CASSQDHRLRVANVLTF
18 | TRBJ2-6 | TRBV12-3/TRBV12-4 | CASGHAGLASGGANVLTF
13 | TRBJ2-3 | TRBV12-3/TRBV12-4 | CASSLARLDTQYF
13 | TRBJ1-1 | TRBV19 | CASSMGGLSEAFF